This TCR beta chain was observed in a study of cytomegalovirus exposure and HLA in healthy donors. Notes on the study in general: The tendency of first-cohort TCR clusters to co-occur in the 90 to 150 validation repertoires was the finding of a later analysis.

Details on this clone: The target antigen is unknown.

The CDR3 has 13 amino acids. With 2 bases removed from V and 3 bases from J, the gap between germline ends came to 9 bases. Germline lookup yields CDR1 SGHTS and CDR2 YDEGEE. Sequencing used immunoSEQ multiplex PCR; TCRdb keeps in-frame clones, though not all of them. The top ten clones hold 0.69% of a sample with some 80,000 clones, 95% of them seen once. The sample taken for sequencing was PBMCs. The receptor's source is a woman aged 18-29 years in good health and CMV-seronegative. The chain combines TRBV5-8 with TRBJ2-7; a possible D gene is TRBD2 (7 bases). CDR3 amino acids: CASSFRGGYEQYF. The CDR3 bases are TGTGCCAGCAGCTTTAGGGGGGGCTACGAGCAGTACTTC.